These 24 T cell receptor beta chains were sequenced from one sample in a study of blood T cell repertoires in COVID-19. Clones were read by immunoSEQ multiplex PCR, and TCRdb kept only the in-frame ones, dropping some. The profile shows approximately 250,000 clones, around four fifths of them singletons. The sample was peripheral blood. The receptor source for this set is a man between 60 and 75 years old with acute or convalescent COVID-19.

V is TRBV7-9 and J is TRBJ2-1; 10 nucleotides align to TRBD2. The CDR3 contains 17 residues. CDR1 is SEHNR, CDR2 FQNEAQ, per germline (reference sequence). The ends lost 6 bases at V and 3 bases at J; junction bases unmatched: 11. The chain's CDR3 is CASSRRGAGGSYNEQFF. For the CDR3, the DNA is TGTGCCAGCAGTCGCCGAGGAGCGGGAGGGAGCTACAATGAGCAGTTCTTC.

This rearrangement joins TRBV20-1 to TRBJ1-2; 10 positions agree with TRBD1. CDR1 is DFQATT, CDR2 SNEGSKA, per germline (reference sequence). Germline trimming cut 3 bases from V and 1 base from J; bases unmatched to any gene: 8. The CDR3 sequence is 16 residues long. CDR3 bases: TGCAGTGCTAGTGAGTTTGGGACAGGGGTTAACTATGGCTACACCTTC. Translated: CSASEFGTGVNYGYTF.

The rearrangement uses TRBV9 and TRBJ1-1, with D hard to call. The CDR3 length is 13 residues. Germline V gene lookup returns CDR1 SGDLS and CDR2 YYNGEE. Trimming removed 0 bases from V and 3 bases from J, with 6 bases in between. CDR3 nucleotide sequence: TGTGCCAGCAGCGTAGCCGTCGACACTGAAGCTTTCTTT. Protein: CASSVAVDTEAFF.

This chain uses TRBV7-9 with TRBJ1-2; 7 bases line up with TRBD1. Germline V gene sequence: CDR1 SEHNR, CDR2 FQNEAQ (reference sequence). CDR3 size: 17 residues. The trim removed 7 bases at V and 2 bases at J, leaving 16 bases unmatched. The CDR3 sequence is CASTLAIGDRVNYGYTF. In nucleotides, the CDR3 is TGTGCCAGCACCCTAGCAATCGGGGACAGAGTAAACTATGGCTACACCTTC.

This clone was seen just once. The chain combines TRBV3-1 (or the pseudogene TRBV3-2) with TRBJ1-5; TRBD1 matches at 9 bases. From germline, CDR1 is LGHDT and CDR2 YNNKEL (reference sequence). The V and J ends lost 2 bases and 3 bases, in that order; junction bases with no gene match: 5. The CDR3 has 16 amino acids. The CDR3 DNA sequence: TGTGCCAGCAGCCAAATGGGACAGGGATTCAATCAGCCCCAGCATTTT. This translates into CASSQMGQGFNQPQHF.

The chain uses TRBV7-9 and TRBJ2-7; 13 bases are a match to TRBD2. This CDR3 has 15 residues. The V gene's germline CDR1 is SEHNR and CDR2 FQNEAQ (reference sequence). V gave up 4 bases and J gave up 3 bases; unmatched junction bases: 3. CDR3 bases: TGTGCCAGCAGCTCCTGGACTAGCGGGGGCTACGAGCAGTACTTC. Its protein product is CASSSWTSGGYEQYF.

The chain combines TRBV3-1 (or the pseudogene TRBV3-2) with TRBJ2-7, with TRBD2 matching over 11 bases. There are 19 residues in the CDR3. Germline V gene data show CDR1 as LGHDT and CDR2 as YNNKEL (reference sequence). V trimming: 6 bases; J trimming: 0 bases; junction bases outside the gene matches: 16. Written as DNA, the CDR3 is TGTGCCAGCAGACCTAGTCGTGGACTAGCGGGCCGTAGCTCCTACGAGCAGTACTTC. It yields the protein CASRPSRGLAGRSSYEQYF.

As for this clone: Other nucleotide sequences from this sample produce the same CDR3. V usage is TRBV5-1 and J usage is TRBJ2-2, with TRBD2 as a possible D gene (7 bases). Germline CDR1 SGHRS, CDR2 YFSETQ. V was pared by 0 bases and J by 0 bases, with 9 bases between. The CDR3 has 16 amino acids. CDR3 coding DNA: TGCGCCAGCAGCTTGGCGGGGGGCGCGAACACCGGGGAGCTGTTTTTT. Its translation is CASSLAGGANTGELFF.

This rearrangement joins TRBV21-1 to TRBJ2-1; the table's D call, TRBD2, has no DNA check behind it. TRBV21-1 is marked as a pseudogene. The CDR3 runs 18 residues. CDR3 nucleotide sequence: TGTGCCAGCAGCAAAGATCCTAGCGAGTCCTTCTCCTACAATGAGCAGTTCTTC. Translation gives CASSKDPSESFSYNEQFF.

J is TRBJ1-4 and V is TRBV5-1; D uncertain. The CDR3 is made up of 17 amino acids. Germline lookup yields CDR1 SGHRS and CDR2 YFSETQ. Trimming cost V 1 base and J 3 bases, with 16 bases left between them. The CDR3, as DNA: TGCGCCAGCAGCTTGTATTGGATGCGTCGGGCTAATGAAAAACTGTTTTTT. Protein: CASSLYWMRRANEKLFF.

V is TRBV4-1 and J is TRBJ2-7, with TRBD1 matching over 8 bases. With 3 bases clipped from V and 3 bases from J, the junction kept 4 bases outside the gene matches. CDR3 length equals 14 residues. Germline V gene sequence: CDR1 MGHRA, CDR2 YSYEKL. The CDR3 DNA is TGCGCCAGCAGCCACGCTGACAGGGGCTACGAGCAGTACTTC. Translated: CASSHADRGYEQYF.

The rearrangement joins TRBV10-2 to TRBJ1-4, with TRBD1 matching 10 bases. The CDR3 is made up of 13 amino acids. Germline V gene sequence: CDR1 WSHSY, CDR2 SAAADI. V trimming: 6 bases; J trimming: 8 bases; junction bases outside the gene matches: 3. As DNA, the CDR3 is TGCGCCAGCAGGGGACAGGGGCGAGAAAAACTGTTTTTT. Translating gives CASRGQGREKLFF.

This chain connects TRBV28 to TRBJ2-1; D is undetermined. V shed 4 bases and J shed 0 bases, with 13 bases lying between them. The CDR3 loop spans 16 amino acids. Per germline, CDR1 MDHEN and CDR2 SYDVKM. CDR3 region: CASSSPEVSSYNEQFF. Written as DNA, the CDR3 is TGTGCCAGCAGTTCCCCCGAGGTAAGCTCCTACAATGAGCAGTTCTTC. The complete variable domain, with remaining parts taken from reference TRBV28 and TRBJ2-1, reads DVKVTQSSRYLVKRTGEKVFLECVQDMDHENMFWYRQDPGLGLRLIYFSYDVKMKEKGDIPEGYSVSREKKERFSLILESASTNQTSMYLCASSSPEVSSYNEQFFGPGTRLTVL.

The genes are TRBV28 and TRBJ1-5; no firm D call. V lost 4 bases, J lost 6 bases, and 10 bases lay in between. This CDR3 contains 13 residues. From germline, CDR1 is MDHEN and CDR2 SYDVKM. CDR3 loop: CASSSATGQPQHF. The CDR3 bases are TGTGCCAGCAGTTCCGCGACGGGTCAGCCCCAGCATTTT. The full variable domain, with the rest looked up from reference TRBV28 and TRBJ1-5, is DVKVTQSSRYLVKRTGEKVFLECVQDMDHENMFWYRQDPGLGLRLIYFSYDVKMKEKGDIPEGYSVSREKKERFSLILESASTNQTSMYLCASSSATGQPQHFGDGTRLSIL.

This clone was observed once. The chain employs TRBV12-3 or TRBV12-4 and TRBJ1-4; tentative D call: TRBD1 (6 bases). The CDR3 is made up of 11 amino acids. The V and J ends lost 3 bases and 17 bases respectively, with 13 bases between them. CDR3 sequence reads: CASSLGASIFF. Here the CDR3 DNA reads TGTGCCAGCAGTTTGGGGGCGAGTATTTTTTTT.

This sequence joins TRBV3-1 (or the pseudogene TRBV3-2) and TRBJ1-1; 8 bases are a match to TRBD1. This CDR3 contains 16 residues. The trim removed 4 bases at V and 1 base at J, leaving 8 bases unmatched. Per germline, CDR1 LGHDT and CDR2 YNNKEL (reference sequence). The CDR3 region is CASSPRQGAGNTEAFF. The DNA for the CDR3 is TGTGCCAGCAGCCCCCGGCAGGGGGCGGGGAACACTGAAGCTTTCTTT.

The gene calls are TRBV5-1 and TRBJ1-2; 7 bases align to TRBD1. The junction had 6 bases not matched to a gene; V was cut back by 5 bases and J by 2 bases. The germline V gene encodes CDR1 SGHRS and CDR2 YFSETQ. The CDR3 runs 14 residues. Here the CDR3 DNA reads TGCGCCAGCAGGGGGACAGTGGGAAACTATGGCTACACCTTC. Translating gives CASRGTVGNYGYTF.

The chain uses TRBV6-5 and TRBJ1-1; tentative D call: TRBD1 (5 bases). V was shortened by 6 bases and J by 1 base, with 15 bases between the two germline ends. In germline, CDR1 is MNHEY, CDR2 SVGAGI. The length of the CDR3 is 15 residues. DNA for the CDR3: TGTGCCAGCAGCCTAAGGGGCAACCCGAACACTGAAGCTTTCTTT. Encoded protein: CASSLRGNPNTEAFF.

The genes are TRBV3-1 (or the pseudogene TRBV3-2) and TRBJ2-2, with D possibly TRBD1 on 6 matching bases. The CDR3 contains 16 residues. V lost 3 bases to trimming and J lost 7 bases, with 18 bases between them. Germline loops: CDR1 LGHDT, CDR2 YNNKEL (reference sequence). DNA for the CDR3: TGTGCCAGCAGCCAGGGGACACCGTGGGGTAGCGGGGAGCTGTTTTTT. Protein: CASSQGTPWGSGELFF.

V usage is TRBV9 and J usage is TRBJ1-2, with D possibly TRBD1 on 5 matching bases. Per the germline V gene, CDR1 is SGDLS and CDR2 is YYNGEE. V lost 0 bases and J 3 bases, leaving 9 bases between the germline ends. The CDR3 consists of 14 residues. The CDR3, as DNA: TGTGCCAGCAGCGTAGGGGGGGACCACTATGGCTACACCTTC. Protein product: CASSVGGDHYGYTF. The complete variable domain, with remaining parts taken from reference TRBV9 and TRBJ1-2, reads DSGVTQTPKHLITATGQRVTLRCSPRSGDLSVYWYQQSLDQGLQFLIQYYNGEERAKGNILERFSAQQFPDLHSELNLSSLELGDSALYFCASSVGGDHYGYTFGSGTRLTVV.

V is TRBV19 and J is TRBJ2-1; the match to TRBD2 covers 10 bases. J lost 8 bases, V lost 4 bases, and 17 bases had no gene match. The CDR3 totals 18 residues. Germline V gene sequence: CDR1 LNHDA, CDR2 SQIVND (reference sequence). The CDR3 DNA follows: TGTGCCAGTAGTACGGCCGTCGGGGCTAGCGGGAGAGGGGATGAGCAGTTCTTC. Protein: CASSTAVGASGRGDEQFF.

This chain joins TRBV6-5 and TRBJ1-1; TRBD1 is a possible D gene (6 bases). Germline assignment: CDR1 MNHEY and CDR2 SVGAGI. The CDR3 extends over 14 amino acids. The V and J ends lost 5 bases and 5 bases respectively, with 15 bases between them. CDR3 nucleotide sequence: TGTGCCAGCAGTAATAACAGGGATGGGACTGAAGCTTTCTTT. Amino acid sequence: CASSNNRDGTEAFF.

The genes are TRBV28 and TRBJ1-5, with 7 positions matching TRBD1. The CDR3 is 14 amino acids. V trimming: 5 bases; J trimming: 7 bases; junction bases outside the gene matches: 8. The germline CDR1 and CDR2 sequences are MDHEN and SYDVKM. The chain's CDR3 is CASSVGQAKQPQHF. Written as DNA, the CDR3 is TGTGCCAGCAGTGTAGGACAGGCCAAGCAGCCCCAGCATTTT. The variable domain in full, with the rest retrieved from reference TRBV28 and TRBJ1-5, is DVKVTQSSRYLVKRTGEKVFLECVQDMDHENMFWYRQDPGLGLRLIYFSYDVKMKEKGDIPEGYSVSREKKERFSLILESASTNQTSMYLCASSVGQAKQPQHFGDGTRLSIL.

The rearrangement joins TRBV4-1 to TRBJ1-2; D call uncertain. CDR1 is MGHRA, CDR2 YSYEKL, per germline. V lost 1 base, J lost 8 bases, and 20 bases lay in between. This CDR3 region has 16 residues. CDR3 loop: CASSQGQGREVRGYTF. The CDR3 bases are TGCGCCAGCAGCCAAGGACAAGGGAGGGAGGTGCGGGGCTACACCTTC.